This passage covers 8 T cell receptor beta chains from one sample sequenced in a study of blood T cell repertoires in COVID-19. Clones were read by immunoSEQ multiplex PCR, and TCRdb kept only the in-frame ones, dropping some. The data contain about 230,000 clones, around four fifths of them singletons. Sequences were obtained from peripheral blood. Receptors originate from a woman older than 75 with active or convalescent COVID-19.

V and J are TRBV7-2 and TRBJ1-1; D call uncertain. The CDR3 extends over 13 amino acids. The V and J ends lost 4 bases and 4 bases respectively, with 10 bases between them. CDR1 SGHTA and CDR2 FQGNSA come from the germline V gene. In DNA, the CDR3 is TGTGCCAGCAGCTCCCAGGTGGTCACTGAAGCTTTCTTT. Its protein is CASSSQVVTEAFF.

This rearrangement joins TRBV5-1 to TRBJ2-1, with TRBD1 matching 7 bases. From germline, CDR1 is SGHRS and CDR2 YFSETQ. J lost 8 bases, V lost 0 bases, and 5 bases had no gene match. The CDR3 has 14 residues. The CDR3 nucleotides read TGCGCCAGCAGCTTGGGACAGGGTATCTATGAGCAGTTCTTC. Translation: CASSLGQGIYEQFF. Drawing the rest from reference TRBV5-1 and TRBJ2-1, the complete variable domain is KAGVTQTPRYLIKTRGQQVTLSCSPISGHRSVSWYQQTPGQGLQFLFEYFSETQRNKGNFPGRFSGRQFSNSRSEMNVSTLELGDSALYLCASSLGQGIYEQFFGPGTRLTVL.

The V call is TRBV3-1 (or the pseudogene TRBV3-2), the J call TRBJ1-2; D may be TRBD1 (6 bases). Trimming removed 6 bases at V and 4 bases at J, with 18 bases between. Germline V gene lookup returns CDR1 LGHDT and CDR2 YNNKEL (reference sequence). The CDR3 loop spans 15 amino acids. In DNA form, the CDR3 reads TGTGCCAGCAGTCCCGATGGGGGGGGCGGCTATGGCTACACCTTC. As protein: CASSPDGGGGYGYTF.

J is TRBJ2-7 and V is TRBV6-6; 9 positions match TRBD2. The ends lost 6 bases at V and 3 bases at J; junction bases unmatched: 9. Germline V gives CDR1 MNHNY, CDR2 SVGAGI (reference sequence). The CDR3 consists of 15 residues. CDR3 coding DNA: TGTGCCAGCAGGCCCTCCCTAGCGGGAAACTACGAGCAGTACTTC. It encodes CASRPSLAGNYEQYF.

This chain connects TRBV18 to TRBJ2-1; no reliable D call. Trimming cost V 4 bases and J 3 bases, with 10 bases left between them. CDR3 length: 14 residues. Germline V gene sequence: CDR1 KGHSH, CDR2 LQKENI. In nucleotides, the CDR3 is TGTGCCAGCTCACTGTCGGAGTTCTACAATGAGCAGTTCTTC. It yields the protein CASSLSEFYNEQFF.

The chain recombines TRBV7-2 with TRBJ2-7, with 12 bases identical to TRBD2. The CDR3 loop spans 15 amino acids. CDR1 is SGHTA and CDR2 is FQGNSA in the germline V gene. After removal of 5 bases from V and 5 bases from J, the junction contained 7 bases not matched to a gene. The CDR3 coding sequence is TGTGCCAGCAGCCCCAAGACTAGCGGGAGAAACGAGCAGTACTTC. Protein sequence: CASSPKTSGRNEQYF.

The chain recombines TRBV27 with TRBJ2-7; TRBD1 is a possible D gene (5 bases). The CDR3 covers 13 residues. Germline CDR1 is MNHEY and CDR2 is SMNVEV (reference sequence). Trimming pared 5 bases from V and 5 bases from J, leaving 13 bases between. The CDR3 spells CASSPPRVDEQYF. The CDR3, as DNA: TGTGCCAGCAGTCCCCCCAGGGTCGACGAGCAGTACTTC.

V and J are TRBV18 and TRBJ1-1, with D possibly matching TRBD1 (5 bases). V lost 3 bases to trimming and J lost 5 bases, with 13 bases between them. Germline V gene lookup returns CDR1 KGHSH and CDR2 LQKENI. The CDR3 loop spans 14 amino acids. CDR3 sequence: CASSPSGIETEAFF. CDR3 sequence (DNA): TGTGCCAGCTCACCGTCAGGGATCGAGACTGAAGCTTTCTTT.